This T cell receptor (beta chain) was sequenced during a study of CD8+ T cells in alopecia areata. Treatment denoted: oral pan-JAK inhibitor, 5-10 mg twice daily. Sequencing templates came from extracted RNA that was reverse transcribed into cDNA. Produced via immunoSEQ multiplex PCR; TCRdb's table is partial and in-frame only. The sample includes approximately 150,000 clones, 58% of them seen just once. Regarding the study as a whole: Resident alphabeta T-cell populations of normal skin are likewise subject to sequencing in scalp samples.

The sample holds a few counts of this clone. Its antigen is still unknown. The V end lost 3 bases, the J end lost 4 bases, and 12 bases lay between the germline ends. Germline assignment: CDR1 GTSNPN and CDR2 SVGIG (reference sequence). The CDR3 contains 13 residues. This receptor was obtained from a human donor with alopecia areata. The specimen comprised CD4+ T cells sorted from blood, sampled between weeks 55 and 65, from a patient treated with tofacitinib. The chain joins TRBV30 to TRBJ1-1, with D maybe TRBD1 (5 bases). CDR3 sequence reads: CAWRLGGGTEAFF. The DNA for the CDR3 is TGTGCCTGGAGACTTGGGGGGGGCACTGAAGCTTTCTTT.